The following is a T cell receptor beta chain sequence with its context. Its antigen is as yet unknown. Germline CDR1 reads GTSNPN; CDR2 reads SVGIG (reference sequence). This CDR3 has 13 amino acids. Trimming removed 2 bases at V and 4 bases at J, with 11 bases between. The source of the sample is a study of cytomegalovirus exposure and HLA in healthy donors. Regarding the study as a whole: Most TCR beta V segments were productive about 90% or about 30% of the time in an earlier analysis.

60 Vbeta and 13 Jbeta primers were used in PCR. Method: immunoSEQ multiplex PCR; TCRdb's copy keeps in-frame clones and lacks some. The sample has about 180,000 clones, roughly four fifths seen once. This TCR was sampled from a male donor in good health and CMV-seronegative. The gene calls are TRBV30 and TRBJ1-2; possibly TRBD1 for D (5 bases). The material sequenced was PBMCs. The CDR3 bases are TGTGCCTGGAGTCGGGGGGAGGGCTATGGCTACACCTTC. It codes for CAWSRGEGYGYTF. The full variable domain, completed using reference TRBV30 and TRBJ1-2, is SQTIHQWPATLVQPVGSPLSLECTVEGTSNPNLYWYRQAAGRGLQLLFYSVGIGQISSEVPQNLSASRPQDRQFILSSKKLLLSDSGFYLCAWSRGEGYGYTFGSGTRLTVV.